This T cell receptor (beta chain) came from a study of blood T cell repertoires in COVID-19. The overall study: Collection of acute and convalescent COVID-19 samples took place in the United States, Italy and Spain. The cDNA or gDNA used as material had been derived from T cells, B-cell-depleted T cells, or PBMCs.

This clone was recorded a few times. Original processing notes: Reference gene primer amplification yielded estimated nucleated cell counts. The method was immunoSEQ multiplex PCR; TCRdb's version includes in-frame clones alone and lacks a portion of them. V, J and clone size reflect that table, while D and trimming were determined from the DNA. The sample has about 270,000 clones, roughly 86% seen once. V lost 5 bases, J lost 1 base, and 20 bases lay in between. CDR1 is PRHDT and CDR2 is FYEKMQ in the germline V gene (reference sequence). This CDR3 has 17 amino acids. The chain recombines TRBV13 with TRBJ1-1; TRBD1 is a possible D gene (5 bases). The sequenced sample consisted of peripheral blood. This sequence originates from a woman aged 45-65 years with acute or convalescent COVID-19. CDR3 sequence reads: CASSPGLLSGWNTEAFF. DNA for the CDR3: TGTGCCAGCAGCCCGGGACTCCTTTCCGGGTGGAACACTGAAGCTTTCTTT.